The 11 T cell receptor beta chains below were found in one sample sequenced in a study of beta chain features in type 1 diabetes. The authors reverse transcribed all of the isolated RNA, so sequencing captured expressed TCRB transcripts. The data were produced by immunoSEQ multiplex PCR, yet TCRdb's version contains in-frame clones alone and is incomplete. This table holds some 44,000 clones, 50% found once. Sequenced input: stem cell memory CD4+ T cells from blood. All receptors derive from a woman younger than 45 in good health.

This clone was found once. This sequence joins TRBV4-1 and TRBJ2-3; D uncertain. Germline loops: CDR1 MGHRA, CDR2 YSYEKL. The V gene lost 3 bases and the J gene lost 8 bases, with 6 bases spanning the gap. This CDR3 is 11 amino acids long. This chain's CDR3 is CASSHELTQYF. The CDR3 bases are TGCGCCAGCAGCCACGAACTTACGCAGTATTTT.

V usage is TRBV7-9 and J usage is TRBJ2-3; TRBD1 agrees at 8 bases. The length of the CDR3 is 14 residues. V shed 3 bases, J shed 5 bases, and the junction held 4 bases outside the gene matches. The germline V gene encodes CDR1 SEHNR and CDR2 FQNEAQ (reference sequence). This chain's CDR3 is CASSLAGGLDTQYF. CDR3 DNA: TGTGCCAGCAGCTTGGCAGGGGGCTTAGATACGCAGTATTTT.

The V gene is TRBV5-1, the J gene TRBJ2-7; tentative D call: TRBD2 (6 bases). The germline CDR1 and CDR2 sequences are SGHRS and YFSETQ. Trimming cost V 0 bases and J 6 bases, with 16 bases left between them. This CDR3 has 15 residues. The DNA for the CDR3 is TGCGCCAGCAGCTTGGATGCGGGGACCTTCCTCGAGCAGTACTTC. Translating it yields CASSLDAGTFLEQYF.

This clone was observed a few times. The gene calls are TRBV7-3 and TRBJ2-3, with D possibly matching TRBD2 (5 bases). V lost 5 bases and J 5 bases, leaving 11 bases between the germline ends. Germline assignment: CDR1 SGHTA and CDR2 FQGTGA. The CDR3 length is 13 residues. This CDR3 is CASSPRSGDTQYF. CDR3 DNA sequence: TGTGCCAGCAGCCCCCGGAGCGGAGATACGCAGTATTTT.

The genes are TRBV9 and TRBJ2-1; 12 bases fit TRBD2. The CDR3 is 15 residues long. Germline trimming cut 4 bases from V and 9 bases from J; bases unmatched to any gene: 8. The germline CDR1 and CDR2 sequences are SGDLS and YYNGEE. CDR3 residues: CASSPVTSGRGEQFF. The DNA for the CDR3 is TGTGCCAGCAGCCCTGTGACTAGCGGGAGAGGTGAGCAGTTCTTC. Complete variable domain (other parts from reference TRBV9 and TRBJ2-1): DSGVTQTPKHLITATGQRVTLRCSPRSGDLSVYWYQQSLDQGLQFLIQYYNGEERAKGNILERFSAQQFPDLHSELNLSSLELGDSALYFCASSPVTSGRGEQFFGPGTRLTVL.

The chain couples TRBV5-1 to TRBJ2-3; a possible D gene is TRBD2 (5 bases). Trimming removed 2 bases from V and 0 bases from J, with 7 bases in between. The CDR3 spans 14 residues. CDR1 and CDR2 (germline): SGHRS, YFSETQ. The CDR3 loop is CASSFRESTDTQYF. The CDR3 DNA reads TGCGCCAGCAGCTTCCGGGAAAGCACAGATACGCAGTATTTT.

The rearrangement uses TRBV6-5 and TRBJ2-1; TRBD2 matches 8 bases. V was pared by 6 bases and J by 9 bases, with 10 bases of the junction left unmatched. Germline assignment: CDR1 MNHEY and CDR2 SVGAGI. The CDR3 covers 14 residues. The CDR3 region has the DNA TGTGCCAGCAGACTTTCGGGAGGGAGCGGTGAGCAGTTCTTC. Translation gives CASRLSGGSGEQFF.

The CDR3 DNA reads as TGTGCCAGCAGTCCAGCGGGAGGGCCCACTGGGGAGCTGTTTTTT. Translation: CASSPAGGPTGELFF. V is TRBV6-5 and J is TRBJ2-2; 10 positions agree with TRBD2. V lost 5 bases and J lost 8; bases outside the gene matches: 8. CDR1 and CDR2 from the germline V gene are MNHEY and SVGAGI. The CDR3 is made up of 15 amino acids.

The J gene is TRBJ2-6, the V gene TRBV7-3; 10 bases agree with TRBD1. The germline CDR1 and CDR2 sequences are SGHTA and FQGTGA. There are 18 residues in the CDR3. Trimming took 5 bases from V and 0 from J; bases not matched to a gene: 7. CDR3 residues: CASSPVGTGASGANVLTF. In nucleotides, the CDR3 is TGTGCCAGCAGCCCCGTCGGGACAGGGGCCTCTGGGGCCAACGTCCTGACTTTC.

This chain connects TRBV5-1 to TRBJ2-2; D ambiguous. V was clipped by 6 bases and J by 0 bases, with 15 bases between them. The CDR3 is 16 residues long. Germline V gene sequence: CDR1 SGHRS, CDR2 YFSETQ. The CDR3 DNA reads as TGCGCCAGCATAGGTTGGTCGGAGACGAACACCGGGGAGCTGTTTTTT. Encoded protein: CASIGWSETNTGELFF. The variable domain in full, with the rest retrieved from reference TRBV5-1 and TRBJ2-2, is KAGVTQTPRYLIKTRGQQVTLSCSPISGHRSVSWYQQTPGQGLQFLFEYFSETQRNKGNFPGRFSGRQFSNSRSEMNVSTLELGDSALYLCASIGWSETNTGELFFGEGSRLTVL.

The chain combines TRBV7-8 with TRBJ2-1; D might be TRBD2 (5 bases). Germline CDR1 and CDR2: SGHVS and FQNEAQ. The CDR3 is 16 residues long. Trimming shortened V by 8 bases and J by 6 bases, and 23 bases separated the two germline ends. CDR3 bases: TGTGCCAGCTTCCCAAGACCCCTAGCCATAGGCAATGAGCAGTTCTTC. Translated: CASFPRPLAIGNEQFF.